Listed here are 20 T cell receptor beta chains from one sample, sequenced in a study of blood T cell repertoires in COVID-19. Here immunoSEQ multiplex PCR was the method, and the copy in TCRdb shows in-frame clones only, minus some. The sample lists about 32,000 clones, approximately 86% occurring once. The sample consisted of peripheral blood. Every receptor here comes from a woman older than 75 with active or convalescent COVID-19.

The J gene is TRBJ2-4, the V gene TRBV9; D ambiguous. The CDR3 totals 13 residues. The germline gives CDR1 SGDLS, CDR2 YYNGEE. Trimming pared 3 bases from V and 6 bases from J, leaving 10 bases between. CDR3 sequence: CASSDTESNIQYF. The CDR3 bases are TGTGCCAGCAGCGATACAGAATCAAACATTCAGTACTTC.

The CDR3 region is CASSSGTSGKETQYF. Here the CDR3 DNA reads TGTGCCAGCAGTTCAGGGACTAGCGGGAAAGAGACCCAGTACTTC. V and J are TRBV9 and TRBJ2-5, with 13 positions matching TRBD2. V lost 5 bases and J lost 3; bases outside the gene matches: 4. This CDR3 spans 15 amino acids. Germline CDR1 is SGDLS and CDR2 is YYNGEE.

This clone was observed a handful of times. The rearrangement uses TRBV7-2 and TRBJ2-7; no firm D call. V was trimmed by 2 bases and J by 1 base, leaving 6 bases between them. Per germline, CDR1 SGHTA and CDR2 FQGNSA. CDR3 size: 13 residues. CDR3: CASSLLVSYEQYF. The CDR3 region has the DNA TGTGCCAGCAGCTTACTAGTTTCCTACGAGCAGTACTTC.

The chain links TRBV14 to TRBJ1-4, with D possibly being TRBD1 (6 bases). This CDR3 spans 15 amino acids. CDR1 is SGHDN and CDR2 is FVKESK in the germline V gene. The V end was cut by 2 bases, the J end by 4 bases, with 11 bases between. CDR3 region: CASSQLTGLNEKLFF. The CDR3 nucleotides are TGTGCCAGCAGCCAATTGACAGGCCTTAATGAAAAACTGTTTTTT.

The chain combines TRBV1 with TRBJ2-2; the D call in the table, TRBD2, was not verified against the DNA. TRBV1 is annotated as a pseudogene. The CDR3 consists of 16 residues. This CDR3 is CTSSQTGYANTGELFF. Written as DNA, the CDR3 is TGCACCAGCAGCCAGACGGGGTACGCGAACACCGGGGAGCTGTTTTTT.

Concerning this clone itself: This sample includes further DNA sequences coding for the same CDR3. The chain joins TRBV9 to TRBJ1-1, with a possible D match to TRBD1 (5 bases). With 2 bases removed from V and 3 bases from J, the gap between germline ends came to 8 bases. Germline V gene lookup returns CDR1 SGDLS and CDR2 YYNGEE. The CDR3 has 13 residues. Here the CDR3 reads CASSVSRDTEAFF. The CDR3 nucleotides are TGTGCCAGCAGCGTTAGCAGGGACACTGAAGCTTTCTTT.

This chain's CDR3 is CSARTENYGYTF. Here the CDR3 DNA reads TGCAGCGCGCGGACAGAGAACTATGGCTACACCTTC. The rearrangement uses TRBV29-1 and TRBJ1-2; a possible D gene is TRBD1 (6 bases). The ends were cut back, 7 bases at V and 2 bases at J, with 11 bases in the middle. Looked up from germline, CDR1 is SQVTM and CDR2 is ANQGSEA. This CDR3 region has 12 residues.

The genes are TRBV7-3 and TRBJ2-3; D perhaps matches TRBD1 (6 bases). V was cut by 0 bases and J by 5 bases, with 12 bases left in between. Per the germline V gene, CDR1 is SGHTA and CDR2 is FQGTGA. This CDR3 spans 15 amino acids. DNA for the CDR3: TGTGCCAGCAGCTTAACGGGGGCCGGGCAAGATACGCAGTATTTT. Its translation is CASSLTGAGQDTQYF. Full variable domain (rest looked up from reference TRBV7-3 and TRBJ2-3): GAGVSQTPSNKVTEKGKYVELRCDPISGHTALYWYRQSLGQGPEFLIYFQGTGAADDSGLPNDRFFAVRPEGSVSTLKIQRTERGDSAVYLCASSLTGAGQDTQYFGPGTRLTVL.

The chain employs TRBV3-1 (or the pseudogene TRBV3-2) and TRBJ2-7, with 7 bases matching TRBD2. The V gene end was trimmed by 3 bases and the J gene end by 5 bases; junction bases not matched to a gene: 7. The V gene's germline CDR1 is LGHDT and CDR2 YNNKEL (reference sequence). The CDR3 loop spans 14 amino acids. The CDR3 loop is CASSQFGGSDEQYF. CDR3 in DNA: TGTGCCAGCAGCCAGTTCGGCGGGAGTGACGAGCAGTACTTC.

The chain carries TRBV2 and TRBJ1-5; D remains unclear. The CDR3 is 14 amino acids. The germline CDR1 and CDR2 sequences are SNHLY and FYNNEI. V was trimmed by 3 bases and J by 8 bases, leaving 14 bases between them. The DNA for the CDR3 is TGTGCCAGCAGTGACCAAGCAACCACTGAGCCCCAGCATTTT. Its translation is CASSDQATTEPQHF.

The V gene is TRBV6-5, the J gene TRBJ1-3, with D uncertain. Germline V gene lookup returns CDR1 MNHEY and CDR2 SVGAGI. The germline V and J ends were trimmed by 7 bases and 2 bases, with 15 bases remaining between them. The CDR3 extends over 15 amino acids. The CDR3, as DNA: TGTGCCAGCAATCTGGCCTCAGATCCTGGAAACACCATATATTTT. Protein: CASNLASDPGNTIYF.

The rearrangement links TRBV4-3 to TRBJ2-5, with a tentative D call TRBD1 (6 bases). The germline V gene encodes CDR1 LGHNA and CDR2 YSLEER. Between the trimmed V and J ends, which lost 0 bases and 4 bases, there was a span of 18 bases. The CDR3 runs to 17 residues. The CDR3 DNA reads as TGCGCCAGCAGCCAAGAATCGGGCAGTCTCAGGGGAGAGACCCAGTACTTC. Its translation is CASSQESGSLRGETQYF.

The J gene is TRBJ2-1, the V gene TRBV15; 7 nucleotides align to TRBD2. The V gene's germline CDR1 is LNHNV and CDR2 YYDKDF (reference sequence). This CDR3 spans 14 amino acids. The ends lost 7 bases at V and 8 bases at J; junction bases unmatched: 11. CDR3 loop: CATTREERVHEQFF. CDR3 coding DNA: TGTGCCACCACACGGGAGGAAAGGGTCCATGAGCAGTTCTTC.

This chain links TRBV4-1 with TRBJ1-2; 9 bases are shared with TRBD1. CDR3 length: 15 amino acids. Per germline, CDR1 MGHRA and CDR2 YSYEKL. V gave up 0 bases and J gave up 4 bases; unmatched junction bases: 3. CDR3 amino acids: CASSQDSQGAYGYTF. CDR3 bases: TGCGCCAGCAGCCAAGATTCACAGGGGGCCTATGGCTACACCTTC.

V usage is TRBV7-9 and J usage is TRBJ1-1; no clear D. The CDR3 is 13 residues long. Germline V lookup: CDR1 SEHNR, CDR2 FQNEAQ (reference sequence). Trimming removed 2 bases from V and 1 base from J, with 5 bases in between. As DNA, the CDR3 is TGTGCCAGCAGCTTATCCAGGAACACTGAAGCTTTCTTT. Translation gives CASSLSRNTEAFF.

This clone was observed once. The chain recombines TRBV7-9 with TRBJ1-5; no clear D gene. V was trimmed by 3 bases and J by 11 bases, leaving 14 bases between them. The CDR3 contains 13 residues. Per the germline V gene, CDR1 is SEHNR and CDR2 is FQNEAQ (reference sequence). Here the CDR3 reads CASSLDPSEAQHF. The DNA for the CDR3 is TGTGCCAGCAGCTTGGACCCTAGCGAGGCCCAGCATTTT.

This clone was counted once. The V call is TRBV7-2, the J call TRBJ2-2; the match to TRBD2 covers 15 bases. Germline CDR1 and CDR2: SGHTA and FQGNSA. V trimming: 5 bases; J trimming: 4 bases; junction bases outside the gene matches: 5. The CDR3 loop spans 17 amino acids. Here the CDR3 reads CASSRTSGRVGTGELFF. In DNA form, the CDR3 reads TGTGCCAGCAGCAGGACTAGCGGGAGGGTTGGCACCGGGGAGCTGTTTTTT.

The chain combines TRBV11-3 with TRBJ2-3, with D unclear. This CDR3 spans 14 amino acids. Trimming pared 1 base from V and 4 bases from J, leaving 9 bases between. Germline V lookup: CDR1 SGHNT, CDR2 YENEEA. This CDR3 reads CASSLGRAPDTQYF. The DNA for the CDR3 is TGTGCCAGCAGCTTAGGGAGAGCCCCAGATACGCAGTATTTT. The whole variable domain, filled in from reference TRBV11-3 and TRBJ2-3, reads EAGVVQSPRYKIIEKKQPVAFWCNPISGHNTLYWYLQNLGQGPELLIRYENEEAVDDSQLPKDRFSAERLKGVDSTLKIQPAELGDSAVYLCASSLGRAPDTQYFGPGTRLTVL.

The CDR3 DNA follows: TGTGCCTGGAGTACAGGGTCAGAGACCCAGTACTTC. Translated, it gives CAWSTGSETQYF. The chain joins TRBV30 to TRBJ2-5, with D maybe TRBD1 (6 bases). CDR1 is GTSNPN, CDR2 SVGIG, per germline (reference sequence). This CDR3 is 12 amino acids long. V was trimmed by 2 bases and J by 4 bases, leaving 8 bases between them.

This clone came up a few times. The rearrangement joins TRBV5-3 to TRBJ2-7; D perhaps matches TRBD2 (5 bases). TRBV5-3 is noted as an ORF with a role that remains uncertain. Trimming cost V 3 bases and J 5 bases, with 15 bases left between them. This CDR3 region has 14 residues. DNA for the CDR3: TGTGCCAGAAGCTACCTTGCGAGGGTCCACGAGCAGTACTTC. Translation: CARSYLARVHEQYF.